A selection of T cell receptor beta chains follows, all from one sample in a study of T-cell reconstitution after alpha-beta-depleted transplantation in children. TCRdb analysed the PCR reads with MiXCR anew, one entry per CDR3 protein. Of a few hundred thousand distinct CDR3 sequences detected, 7.5% to 10% appear once; the ten largest clones hold 5.1%. Sequenced here: PBMCs from the stem cell graft donor, sampled from the stem cell graft. The receptors stem from a human donor who donated a stem cell graft to a child with SCID. CDR3s include the opening cysteine and the closing phenylalanine or tryptophan. A D gene is named only where the DNA matches it firmly. Size is stated for part of the rows, as once, few or many counts, or as a class when the clone is expanded.

abundance: many; d_gene: NA; v_gene: TRBV12-3/TRBV12-4; j_gene: TRBJ2-2; CDR3aa: CASSLTGTGELFF; CDR3nt: TGTGCCAGCAGTCTCACAGGGACCGGGGAGCTGTTTTTT
abundance: many; d_gene: NA; v_gene: TRBV20-1; j_gene: TRBJ2-7; CDR3aa: CSAEGIRSSYEQYF; CDR3nt: TGCAGTGCTGAAGGAATTCGGAGCTCCTACGAGCAGTACTTC
abundance: many; d_gene: NA; v_gene: TRBV7-2; j_gene: TRBJ2-7; CDR3aa: CASSFHYEQYF; CDR3nt: TGTGCCAGCAGTTTTCATTACGAGCAGTACTTC
abundance: NA; d_gene: NA; v_gene: TRBV5-8; j_gene: TRBJ2-7; CDR3aa: CASSLSVEQYF; CDR3nt: TGTGCCAGCAGCTTGTCGGTCGAGCAGTACTTC
abundance: many; d_gene: TRBD2; v_gene: TRBV20-1; j_gene: TRBJ2-3; CDR3aa: CSASDSGGEGQYF; CDR3nt: TGCAGTGCTAGTGATAGCGGGGGGGAGGGGCAGTATTTT
abundance: many; d_gene: TRBD1; v_gene: TRBV20-1; j_gene: TRBJ2-2; CDR3aa: CSASKQGLFTGELFF; CDR3nt: TGCAGTGCTAGCAAACAGGGGTTGTTCACCGGGGAGCTGTTTTTT
abundance: many; d_gene: NA; v_gene: TRBV5-1; j_gene: TRBJ2-2; CDR3aa: CASSPQSNTGELFF; CDR3nt: TGCGCCAGCAGCCCCCAATCGAACACCGGGGAGCTGTTTTTT
abundance: NA; d_gene: TRBD1; v_gene: TRBV12-3/TRBV12-4; j_gene: TRBJ2-2; CDR3aa: CASSSGTGRTGELFF; CDR3nt: TGTGCCAGCAGTTCCGGGACAGGGAGGACCGGGGAGCTGTTTTTT
abundance: many; d_gene: NA; v_gene: TRBV29-1; j_gene: TRBJ2-7; CDR3aa: CSVILTTRYEQYF; CDR3nt: TGCAGCGTCATACTCACGACTCGATACGAGCAGTACTTC
abundance: many; d_gene: NA; v_gene: TRBV5-1; j_gene: TRBJ2-3; CDR3aa: CASSLGVSFRAPDTQYF; CDR3nt: TGCGCCAGCAGCTTGGGGGTTTCGTTCAGAGCGCCAGATACGCAGTATTTT
abundance: many; d_gene: TRBD2; v_gene: TRBV18; j_gene: TRBJ2-5; CDR3aa: CASSPWDQPGGTQYF; CDR3nt: TGTGCCAGCTCACCATGGGACCAGCCGGGGGGGACCCAGTACTTC
abundance: many; d_gene: TRBD1; v_gene: TRBV7-2; j_gene: TRBJ1-4; CDR3aa: CASSLVADRANEKLFF; CDR3nt: TGTGCCAGCAGCTTAGTTGCAGACAGGGCAAATGAAAAACTGTTTTTT
abundance: many; d_gene: TRBD1; v_gene: TRBV27; j_gene: TRBJ2-4; CDR3aa: CASSQSGTGTKNIQYF; CDR3nt: TGTGCCAGCAGTCAGTCCGGGACAGGGACCAAAAACATTCAGTACTTC
abundance: many; d_gene: NA; v_gene: TRBV27; j_gene: TRBJ2-7; CDR3aa: CATATAKAFSYEQYF; CDR3nt: TGTGCCACCGCGACAGCGAAGGCCTTCTCCTACGAGCAGTACTTC
abundance: few; d_gene: NA; v_gene: TRBV5-1; j_gene: TRBJ2-1; CDR3aa: CASGDSFYNEQFF; CDR3nt: TGCGCCAGCGGGGACTCTTTTTACAATGAGCAGTTCTTC
abundance: many; d_gene: TRBD1; v_gene: TRBV5-1; j_gene: TRBJ2-7; CDR3aa: CASSAEGASYEQYF; CDR3nt: TGCGCCAGCAGCGCCGAGGGGGCATCCTACGAGCAGTACTTC
abundance: many; d_gene: TRBD1; v_gene: TRBV12-3/TRBV12-4; j_gene: TRBJ2-7; CDR3aa: CASSIHPGQGAEQYF; CDR3nt: TGTGCCAGCAGTATCCATCCGGGACAGGGGGCCGAGCAGTACTTC
abundance: many; d_gene: TRBD1; v_gene: TRBV4-1; j_gene: TRBJ1-6; CDR3aa: CASSQLPTGSRSPLHF; CDR3nt: TGCGCCAGCAGCCAACTCCCGACAGGGTCGCGCTCACCCCTCCACTTT
abundance: once; d_gene: NA; v_gene: TRBV20-1; j_gene: TRBJ1-5; CDR3aa: CCAITGTASAGDQPQHF; CDR3nt: TGCTGTGCTATTACCGGGACCGCATCCGCCGGGGATCAGCCCCAGCATTTT
abundance: many; d_gene: NA; v_gene: TRBV3-1; j_gene: TRBJ1-6; CDR3aa: CASSPRAHSPLHF; CDR3nt: TGTGCCAGCAGCCCCCGGGCCCATTCACCCCTCCACTTT
abundance: many; d_gene: NA; v_gene: TRBV20-1; j_gene: TRBJ2-7; CDR3aa: CSAPGPGAPSYEQYF; CDR3nt: TGCAGTGCGCCGGGCCCGGGGGCCCCTTCCTACGAGCAGTACTTC
abundance: few; d_gene: NA; v_gene: TRBV5-1; j_gene: TRBJ1-5; CDR3aa: CASSLDSINQPQHF; CDR3nt: TGCGCCAGCAGCTTGGACAGCATTAATCAGCCCCAGCATTTT
abundance: many; d_gene: NA; v_gene: TRBV28; j_gene: TRBJ2-2; CDR3aa: CASSSPGHKNTGELFF; CDR3nt: TGTGCCAGCAGTTCGCCGGGACATAAGAACACCGGGGAGCTGTTTTTT
abundance: few; d_gene: NA; v_gene: TRBV5-5; j_gene: TRBJ2-7; CDR3aa: CASSLDRQTAYEQYF; CDR3nt: TGTGCCAGCAGCTTGGACCGACAGACCGCCTACGAGCAGTACTTC
abundance: few; d_gene: TRBD1; v_gene: TRBV15; j_gene: TRBJ1-4; CDR3aa: CATSPGGQGREKLFF; CDR3nt: TGTGCCACCAGCCCTGGGGGACAGGGTCGGGAAAAACTGTTTTTT
abundance: many; d_gene: NA; v_gene: TRBV29-1; j_gene: TRBJ2-3; CDR3aa: CSVGGLGGSTDTQYF; CDR3nt: TGCAGCGTTGGGGGGTTGGGGGGCAGCACAGATACGCAGTATTTT
abundance: many; d_gene: TRBD2; v_gene: TRBV7-2; j_gene: TRBJ2-1; CDR3aa: CASSLGRGLAGGLRSYNEQFF; CDR3nt: TGTGCCAGCAGCTTAGGGCGAGGTCTAGCGGGGGGATTGCGCTCCTACAATGAGCAGTTCTTC
abundance: NA; d_gene: TRBD1; v_gene: TRBV12-3/TRBV12-4; j_gene: TRBJ1-5; CDR3aa: CASSPLDRGHQPQHF; CDR3nt: TGTGCCAGCAGTCCATTGGACAGGGGGCATCAGCCCCAGCATTTT
abundance: NA; d_gene: NA; v_gene: TRBV4-3; j_gene: TRBJ1-4; CDR3aa: CASSQVWAGIGKLFF; CDR3nt: TGCGCCAGCAGCCAAGTTTGGGCAGGGATAGGAAAACTGTTTTTT
abundance: many; d_gene: NA; v_gene: TRBV6-1; j_gene: TRBJ1-2; CDR3aa: CASRAGQHYGYTF; CDR3nt: TGTGCCAGCAGGGCAGGACAGCACTATGGCTACACCTTC
abundance: many; d_gene: NA; v_gene: TRBV5-1; j_gene: TRBJ2-5; CDR3aa: CASSLARNRGQETQYF; CDR3nt: TGCGCCAGCAGCTTGGCTAGAAATCGGGGCCAAGAGACCCAGTACTTC
abundance: many; d_gene: NA; v_gene: TRBV28; j_gene: TRBJ2-3; CDR3aa: CASSSPTGVARGTDTQYF; CDR3nt: TGTGCCAGCAGTTCCCCCACGGGGGTAGCGAGAGGCACAGATACGCAGTATTTT
abundance: many; d_gene: NA; v_gene: TRBV18; j_gene: TRBJ1-4; CDR3aa: CASSPKGVRNEKLFF; CDR3nt: TGTGCCAGCTCACCTAAAGGAGTCCGTAATGAAAAACTGTTTTTT